The entry below gives a single T cell receptor beta chain sequence along with its context. The data originate from a study of PD-1 blockade in classical Hodgkin lymphoma. Time point given: cycle 4 day 1 (C4D1), after less than seven weeks of nivolumab. Relapses following autologous stem cell transplantation were seen in all patients, with brentuximab vedotin exposure varying. Investigators obtained CD8+ T cells from thawed PBMCs by magnetic negative selection. Method: immunoSEQ multiplex PCR; TCRdb's copy keeps in-frame clones and lacks some. Of some 15,000 clones in the sample, around 90% were seen once. The input for sequencing was CD8+ T cells from blood, taken before the fourth cycle of nivolumab. The origin of this receptor is a human donor with classical Hodgkin lymphoma.

The CDR3 loop is CASSGSGGYPYEQYF. Written as DNA, the CDR3 is TGTGCCAGCAGCGGTAGCGGGGGGTACCCCTACGAGCAGTACTTC. This chain connects TRBV2 to TRBJ2-7, with TRBD2 matching 10 bases. V lost 6 bases and J lost 2; bases outside the gene matches: 7. CDR3 size: 15 residues. CDR1 and CDR2 from the germline V gene are SNHLY and FYNNEI.